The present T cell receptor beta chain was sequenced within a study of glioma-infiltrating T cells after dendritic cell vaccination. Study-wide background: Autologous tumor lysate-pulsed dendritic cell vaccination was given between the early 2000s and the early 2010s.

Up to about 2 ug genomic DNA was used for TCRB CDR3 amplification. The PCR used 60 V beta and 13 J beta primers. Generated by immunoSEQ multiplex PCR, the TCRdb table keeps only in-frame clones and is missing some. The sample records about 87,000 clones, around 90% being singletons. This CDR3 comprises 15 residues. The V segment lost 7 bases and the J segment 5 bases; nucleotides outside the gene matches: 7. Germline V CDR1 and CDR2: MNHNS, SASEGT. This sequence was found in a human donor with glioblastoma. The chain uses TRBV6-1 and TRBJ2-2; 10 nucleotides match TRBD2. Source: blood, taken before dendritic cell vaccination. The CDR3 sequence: CASNDVAGGTGELFF. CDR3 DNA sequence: TGTGCCAGCAACGACGTAGCGGGGGGTACCGGGGAGCTGTTTTTT.